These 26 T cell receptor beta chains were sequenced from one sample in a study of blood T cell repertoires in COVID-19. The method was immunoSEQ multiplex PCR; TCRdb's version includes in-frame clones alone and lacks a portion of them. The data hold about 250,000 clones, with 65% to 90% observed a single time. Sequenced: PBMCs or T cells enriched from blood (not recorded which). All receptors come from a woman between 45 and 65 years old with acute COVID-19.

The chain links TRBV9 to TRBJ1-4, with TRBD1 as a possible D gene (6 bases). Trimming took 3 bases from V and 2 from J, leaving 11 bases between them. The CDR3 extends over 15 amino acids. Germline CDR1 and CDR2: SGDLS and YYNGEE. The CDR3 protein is CASSEQGGTNEKLFF. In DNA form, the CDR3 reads TGTGCCAGCAGCGAACAGGGTGGGACTAATGAAAAACTGTTTTTT.

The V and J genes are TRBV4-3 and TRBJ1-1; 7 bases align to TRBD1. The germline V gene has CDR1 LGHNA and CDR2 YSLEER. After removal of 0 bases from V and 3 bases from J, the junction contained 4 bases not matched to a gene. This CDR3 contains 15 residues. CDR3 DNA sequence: TGCGCCAGCAGCCAAGATCCGACAGGGTACACTGAAGCTTTCTTT. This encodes CASSQDPTGYTEAFF.

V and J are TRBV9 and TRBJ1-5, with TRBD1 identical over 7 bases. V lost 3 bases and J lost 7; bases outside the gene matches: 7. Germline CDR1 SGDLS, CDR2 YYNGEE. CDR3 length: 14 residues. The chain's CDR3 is CASSAHRGGQPQHF. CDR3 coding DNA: TGTGCCAGCAGCGCACACAGGGGAGGACAGCCCCAGCATTTT. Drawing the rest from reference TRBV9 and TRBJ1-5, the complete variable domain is DSGVTQTPKHLITATGQRVTLRCSPRSGDLSVYWYQQSLDQGLQFLIQYYNGEERAKGNILERFSAQQFPDLHSELNLSSLELGDSALYFCASSAHRGGQPQHFGDGTRLSIL.

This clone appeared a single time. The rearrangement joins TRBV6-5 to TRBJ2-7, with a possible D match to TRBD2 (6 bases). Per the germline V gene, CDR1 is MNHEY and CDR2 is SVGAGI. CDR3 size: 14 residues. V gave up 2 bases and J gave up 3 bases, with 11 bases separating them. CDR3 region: CASSYGLPLYEQYF. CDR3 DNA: TGTGCCAGCAGTTACGGACTACCCCTCTACGAGCAGTACTTC.

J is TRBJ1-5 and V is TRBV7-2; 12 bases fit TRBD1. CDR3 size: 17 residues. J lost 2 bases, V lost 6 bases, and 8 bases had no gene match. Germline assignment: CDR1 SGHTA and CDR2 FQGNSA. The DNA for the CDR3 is TGTGCCAGCAGACCCGGGACAGGGGGCAAAGGCAATCAGCCCCAGCATTTT. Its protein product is CASRPGTGGKGNQPQHF. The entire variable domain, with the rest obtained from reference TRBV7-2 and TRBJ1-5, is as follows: GAGVSQSPSNKVTEKGKDVELRCDPISGHTALYWYRQSLGQGLEFLIYFQGNSAPDKSGLPSDRFSAERTGGSVSTLTIQRTQQEDSAVYLCASRPGTGGKGNQPQHFGDGTRLSIL.

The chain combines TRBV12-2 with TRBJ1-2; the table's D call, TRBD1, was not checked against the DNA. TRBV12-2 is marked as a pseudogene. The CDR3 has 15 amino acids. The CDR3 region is CASRSGQGHNYGYTF. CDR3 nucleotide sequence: TGTGCAAGTCGCTCGGGACAGGGACATAACTATGGCTACACCTTC.

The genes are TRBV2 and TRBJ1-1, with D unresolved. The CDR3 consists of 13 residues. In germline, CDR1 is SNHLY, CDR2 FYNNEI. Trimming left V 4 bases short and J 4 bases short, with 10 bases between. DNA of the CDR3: TGTGCCAGCAGTGTCGCCAGCGGCACTGAAGCTTTCTTT. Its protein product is CASSVASGTEAFF. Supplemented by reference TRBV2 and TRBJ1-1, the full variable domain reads EPEVTQTPSHQVTQMGQEVILRCVPISNHLYFYWYRQILGQKVEFLVSFYNNEISEKSEIFDDQFSVERPDGSNFTLKIRSTKLEDSAMYFCASSVASGTEAFFGQGTRLTVV.

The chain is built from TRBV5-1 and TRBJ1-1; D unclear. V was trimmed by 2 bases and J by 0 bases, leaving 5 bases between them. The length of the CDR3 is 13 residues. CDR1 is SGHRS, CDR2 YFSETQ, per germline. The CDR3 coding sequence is TGCGCCAGCAGCTTCCAGTTGAACACTGAAGCTTTCTTT. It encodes CASSFQLNTEAFF.

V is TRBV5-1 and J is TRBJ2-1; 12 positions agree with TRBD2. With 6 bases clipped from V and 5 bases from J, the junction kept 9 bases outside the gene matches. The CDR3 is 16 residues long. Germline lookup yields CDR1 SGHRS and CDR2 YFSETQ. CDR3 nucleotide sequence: TGCGCCAGCACCCGATCTAGCGGGGGGGCCGACAATGAGCAGTTCTTC. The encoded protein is CASTRSSGGADNEQFF.

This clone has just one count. In DNA form, the CDR3 reads TGTGCCAGTAGTCCAGGGGTCGGACCCTATGGCTACACCTTC. This codes for CASSPGVGPYGYTF. The V gene is TRBV19, the J gene TRBJ1-2; a weak D match, TRBD1 (6 bases). This CDR3 has 14 residues. Germline loops: CDR1 LNHDA, CDR2 SQIVND (reference sequence). Trimming took off 5 bases at V and 4 bases at J, with 14 bases between the two ends.

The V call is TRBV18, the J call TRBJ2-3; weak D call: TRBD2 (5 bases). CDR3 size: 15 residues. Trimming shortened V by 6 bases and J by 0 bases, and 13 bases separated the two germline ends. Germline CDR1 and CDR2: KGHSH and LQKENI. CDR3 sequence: CASSRAEESTDTQYF. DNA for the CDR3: TGTGCCAGCTCTAGAGCGGAAGAGAGCACAGATACGCAGTATTTT.

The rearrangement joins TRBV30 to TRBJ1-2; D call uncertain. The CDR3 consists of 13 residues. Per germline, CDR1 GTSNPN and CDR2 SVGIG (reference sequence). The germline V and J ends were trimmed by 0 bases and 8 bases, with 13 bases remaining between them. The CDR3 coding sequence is TGTGCCTGGAGTGTTATGAAGGGAGGGGGCTACACCTTC. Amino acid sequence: CAWSVMKGGGYTF.

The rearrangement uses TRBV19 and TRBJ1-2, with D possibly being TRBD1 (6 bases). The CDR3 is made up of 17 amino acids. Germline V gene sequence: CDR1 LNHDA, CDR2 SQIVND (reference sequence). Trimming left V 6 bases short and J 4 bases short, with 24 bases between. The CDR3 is CASSRPRGNRDTYGYTF. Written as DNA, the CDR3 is TGTGCCAGTAGCCGACCCCGTGGAAACAGGGACACCTATGGCTACACCTTC.

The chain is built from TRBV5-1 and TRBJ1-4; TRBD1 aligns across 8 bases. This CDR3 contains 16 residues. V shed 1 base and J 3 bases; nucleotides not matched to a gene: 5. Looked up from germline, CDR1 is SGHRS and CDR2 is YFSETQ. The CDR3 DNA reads TGCGCCAGCAGCTTGCCTTCAGGGGGCTCTAATGAAAAACTGTTTTTT. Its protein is CASSLPSGGSNEKLFF.

CDR3 DNA sequence: TGTGCCAGCAGCTTAGACGGTCGGGGCGGGGATGAGCAGTTCTTC. Protein product: CASSLDGRGGDEQFF. The chain employs TRBV11-2 and TRBJ2-1, with D perhaps matching TRBD2 (6 bases). The CDR3 contains 15 residues. The V end was cut by 0 bases, the J end by 8 bases, with 14 bases between. Germline values: CDR1 SGHAT, CDR2 FQNNGV.

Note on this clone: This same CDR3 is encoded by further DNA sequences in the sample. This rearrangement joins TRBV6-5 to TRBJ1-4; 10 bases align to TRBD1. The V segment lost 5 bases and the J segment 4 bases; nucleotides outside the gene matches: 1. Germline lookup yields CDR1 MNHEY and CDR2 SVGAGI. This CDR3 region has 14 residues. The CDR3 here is CASSRDRGNEKLFF. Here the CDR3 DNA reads TGTGCCAGCAGTCGGGACAGGGGTAATGAAAAACTGTTTTTT.

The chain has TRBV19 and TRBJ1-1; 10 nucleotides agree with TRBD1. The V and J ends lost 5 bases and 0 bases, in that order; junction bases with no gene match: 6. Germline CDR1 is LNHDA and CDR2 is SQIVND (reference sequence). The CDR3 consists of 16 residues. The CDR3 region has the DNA TGTGCCAGTAGTGTCTCCGGGACAGGGGTGAACACTGAAGCTTTCTTT. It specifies CASSVSGTGVNTEAFF. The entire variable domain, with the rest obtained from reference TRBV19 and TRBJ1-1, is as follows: DGGITQSPKYLFRKEGQNVTLSCEQNLNHDAMYWYRQDPGQGLRLIYYSQIVNDFQKGDIAEGYSVSREKKESFPLTVTSAQKNPTAFYLCASSVSGTGVNTEAFFGQGTRLTVV.

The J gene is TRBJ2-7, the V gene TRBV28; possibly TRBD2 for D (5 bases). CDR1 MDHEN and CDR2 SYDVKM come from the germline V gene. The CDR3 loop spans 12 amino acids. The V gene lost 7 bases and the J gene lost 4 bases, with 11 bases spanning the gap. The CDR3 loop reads CASTLPGYEQYF. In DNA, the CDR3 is TGTGCCAGCACCCTACCGGGGTACGAGCAGTACTTC.

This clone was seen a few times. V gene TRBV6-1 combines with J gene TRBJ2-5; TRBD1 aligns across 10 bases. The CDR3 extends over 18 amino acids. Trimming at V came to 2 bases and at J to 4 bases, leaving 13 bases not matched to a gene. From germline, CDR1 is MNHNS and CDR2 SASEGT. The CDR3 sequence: CASSELPGQGSTGETQYF. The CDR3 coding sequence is TGTGCCAGCAGTGAACTCCCGGGACAGGGGTCAACAGGAGAGACCCAGTACTTC.

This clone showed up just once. CDR3 region: CASSAGTGRSYEQYF. In nucleotides, the CDR3 is TGTGCCAGCAGCGCCGGGACAGGGAGATCCTACGAGCAGTACTTC. V usage is TRBV7-8 and J usage is TRBJ2-7; 9 nucleotides line up with TRBD1. With V trimmed by 5 bases and J by 1 base, 6 bases remained unmatched. The CDR3 covers 15 residues. Germline-derived CDR1 and CDR2 are SGHVS and FQNEAQ.

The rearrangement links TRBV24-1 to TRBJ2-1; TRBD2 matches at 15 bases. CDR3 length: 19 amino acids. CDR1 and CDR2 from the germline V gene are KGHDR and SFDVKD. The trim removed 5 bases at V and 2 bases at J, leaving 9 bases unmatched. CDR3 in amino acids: CATSGSGTSGGPTYNEQFF. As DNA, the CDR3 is TGTGCCACCAGTGGTTCCGGGACTAGCGGGGGGCCAACCTACAATGAGCAGTTCTTC.

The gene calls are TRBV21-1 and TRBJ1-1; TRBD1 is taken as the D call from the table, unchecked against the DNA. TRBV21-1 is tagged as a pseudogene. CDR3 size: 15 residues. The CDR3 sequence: CASSKEQGVGTEAFF. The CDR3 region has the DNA TGTGCCAGCAGCAAAGAACAGGGGGTAGGGACTGAAGCTTTCTTT.

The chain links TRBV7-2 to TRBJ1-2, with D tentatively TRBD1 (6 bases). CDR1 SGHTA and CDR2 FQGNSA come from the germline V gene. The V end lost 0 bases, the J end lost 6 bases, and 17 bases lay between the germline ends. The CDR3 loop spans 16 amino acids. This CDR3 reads CASSLAQRGGGNGYTF. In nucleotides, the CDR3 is TGTGCCAGCAGCTTAGCGCAAAGAGGGGGTGGAAATGGCTACACCTTC.

Here the CDR3 DNA reads TGTGCCAGCAGCTTAGGTCGGGGTGCCTCCTACAATGAGCAGTTCTTC. Its protein is CASSLGRGASYNEQFF. The rearrangement joins TRBV5-5 to TRBJ2-1; D might be TRBD2 (5 bases). Germline CDR1 is SGHKS and CDR2 is YYEKEE (reference sequence). This CDR3 has 16 amino acids. V was shortened by 2 bases and J by 0 bases, with 12 bases between the two germline ends.

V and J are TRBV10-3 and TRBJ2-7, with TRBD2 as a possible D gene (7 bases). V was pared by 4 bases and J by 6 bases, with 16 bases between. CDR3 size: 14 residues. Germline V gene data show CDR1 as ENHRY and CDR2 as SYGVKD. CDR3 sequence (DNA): TGTGCCATCAGTGGGAGGGGGGGCGAAGGCGAGCAGTACTTC. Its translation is CAISGRGGEGEQYF.

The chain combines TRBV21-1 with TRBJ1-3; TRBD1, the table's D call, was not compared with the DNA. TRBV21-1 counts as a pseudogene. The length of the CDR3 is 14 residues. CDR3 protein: CASSKDISGNTIYF. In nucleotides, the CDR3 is TGTGCCAGCAGCAAAGACATCTCTGGAAACACCATATATTTT.